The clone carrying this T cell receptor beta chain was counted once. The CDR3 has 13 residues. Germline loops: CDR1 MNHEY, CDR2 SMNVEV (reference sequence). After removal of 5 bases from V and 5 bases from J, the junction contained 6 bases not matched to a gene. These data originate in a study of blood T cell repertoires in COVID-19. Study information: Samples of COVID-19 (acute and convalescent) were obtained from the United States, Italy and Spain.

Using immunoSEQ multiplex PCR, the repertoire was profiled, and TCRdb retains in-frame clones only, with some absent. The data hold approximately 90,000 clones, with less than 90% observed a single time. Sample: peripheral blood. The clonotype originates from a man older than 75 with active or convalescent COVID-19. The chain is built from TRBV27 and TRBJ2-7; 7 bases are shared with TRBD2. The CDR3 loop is CASSGRGLDEQYF. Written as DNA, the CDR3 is TGTGCCAGCAGTGGGCGGGGGTTAGACGAGCAGTACTTC.